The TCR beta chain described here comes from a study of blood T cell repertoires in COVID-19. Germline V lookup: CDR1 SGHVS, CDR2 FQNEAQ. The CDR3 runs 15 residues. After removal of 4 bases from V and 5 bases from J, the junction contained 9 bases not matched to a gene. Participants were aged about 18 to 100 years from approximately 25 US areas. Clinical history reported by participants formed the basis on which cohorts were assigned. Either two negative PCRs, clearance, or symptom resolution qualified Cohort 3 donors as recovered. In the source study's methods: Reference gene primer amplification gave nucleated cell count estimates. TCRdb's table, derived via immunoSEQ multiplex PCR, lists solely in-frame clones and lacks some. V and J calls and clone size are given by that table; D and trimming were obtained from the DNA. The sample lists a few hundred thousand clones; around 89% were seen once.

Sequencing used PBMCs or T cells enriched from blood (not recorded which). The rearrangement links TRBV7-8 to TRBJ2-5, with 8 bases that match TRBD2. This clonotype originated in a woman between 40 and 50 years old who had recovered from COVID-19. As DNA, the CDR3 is TGTGCCAGCAGCTCCCCTTATGGCGGGAGGGAGACCCAGTACTTC. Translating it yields CASSSPYGGRETQYF.